Detailed here is one TCR beta chain. Its antigen is still unknown. The assay was immunoSEQ multiplex PCR, and TCRdb's table has in-frame clones only and misses some. Seen here are 300,000 to 400,000 clones, around 67% observed once, and the top ten hold about 10%. This sample is drawn from a study of shared clonotypes between healthy human individuals. Study summary: The donors, two women and three men, were aged 18 to 49. Findings and caveats of the study: Shared clonotypes across all four donors exceeded non-shared ones in generation probability. Few donors limited the genetic and exposure-history diversity represented.

The CDR3 is 18 amino acids. Unmatched junction bases numbered 8, after V lost 0 bases and J lost 2 bases. Germline assignment: CDR1 SGHDT and CDR2 YYEEEE. This chain uses TRBV5-6 with TRBJ2-1; TRBD1 aligns across 10 bases. What was sequenced was memory CD4+ T cells sorted from blood. Subset described: CD45RA-negative fraction. This TCR was sampled from a man aged 30 to 39 in good health. CDR3: CASSLAIQTGGAYNEQFF. The DNA for the CDR3 is TGTGCCAGCAGCTTGGCAATACAGACAGGGGGCGCCTACAATGAGCAGTTCTTC.